These 3 T cell receptor beta chains originate from one sample sequenced in a study of T cell changes during pregnancy in multiple sclerosis. Clones were sequenced by immunoSEQ multiplex PCR, and TCRdb holds only the in-frame ones, with some missing. The repertoire consists of about 75,000 clones, with 94% occurring once and the leading ten covering less than 0.15%. Specimen: CD4+ T cells from peripheral blood mononuclear cells, collected after pregnancy. The receptor set was obtained from a female donor with multiple sclerosis, enrolled in a pregnancy study.

The gene calls are TRBV6-6 and TRBJ2-3; 7 bases line up with TRBD1. The V segment lost 0 bases and the J segment 0 bases; nucleotides outside the gene matches: 3. The CDR3 totals 16 residues. From germline, CDR1 is MNHNY and CDR2 SVGAGI (reference sequence). The CDR3 loop reads CASSYSTGPSTDTQYF. In DNA form, the CDR3 reads TGTGCCAGCAGTTACTCGACAGGGCCCAGCACAGATACGCAGTATTTT.

The gene calls are TRBV5-1 and TRBJ2-5; 9 bases are shared with TRBD1. CDR1 and CDR2 from the germline V gene are SGHRS and YFSETQ. J lost 11 bases, V lost 0 bases, and 14 bases had no gene match. The CDR3 sequence is 16 residues long. The CDR3 region is CASSLGPPGQGAGQYF. As DNA, the CDR3 is TGCGCCAGCAGCTTGGGGCCCCCGGGACAGGGAGCAGGGCAGTACTTC. Variable domain in full (rest from reference TRBV5-1 and TRBJ2-5): KAGVTQTPRYLIKTRGQQVTLSCSPISGHRSVSWYQQTPGQGLQFLFEYFSETQRNKGNFPGRFSGRQFSNSRSEMNVSTLELGDSALYLCASSLGPPGQGAGQYFGPGTRLLVL.

The rearrangement links TRBV28 to TRBJ2-1; a weak D match, TRBD2 (5 bases). CDR1 is MDHEN and CDR2 is SYDVKM in the germline V gene. The V end lost 6 bases, the J end lost 8 bases, and 23 bases lay between the germline ends. This CDR3 has 16 residues. Here the CDR3 DNA reads TGTGCCAGCAGACTACTTAGCGTAGCTGGTCCCCATGAGCAGTTCTTC. Translation gives CASRLLSVAGPHEQFF.